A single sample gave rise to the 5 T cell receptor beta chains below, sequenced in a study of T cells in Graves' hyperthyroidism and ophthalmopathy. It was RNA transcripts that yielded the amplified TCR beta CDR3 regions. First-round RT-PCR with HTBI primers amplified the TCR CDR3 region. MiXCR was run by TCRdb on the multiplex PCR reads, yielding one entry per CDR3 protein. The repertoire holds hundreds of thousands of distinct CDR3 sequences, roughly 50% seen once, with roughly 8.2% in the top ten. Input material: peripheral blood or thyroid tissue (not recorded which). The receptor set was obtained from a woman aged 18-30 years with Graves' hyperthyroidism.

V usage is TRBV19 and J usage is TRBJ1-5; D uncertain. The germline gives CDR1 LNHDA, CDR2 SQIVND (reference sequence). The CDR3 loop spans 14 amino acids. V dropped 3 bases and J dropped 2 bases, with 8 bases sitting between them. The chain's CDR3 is CASSIKSGNQPQHF. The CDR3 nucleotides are TGTGCCAGTAGTATTAAGTCAGGCAATCAGCCCCAGCATTTT.

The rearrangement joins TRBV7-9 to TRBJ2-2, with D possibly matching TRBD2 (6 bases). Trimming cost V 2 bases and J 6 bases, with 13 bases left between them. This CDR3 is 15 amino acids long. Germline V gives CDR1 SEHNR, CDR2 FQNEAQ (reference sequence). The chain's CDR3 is CASSLLPGGAGELFF. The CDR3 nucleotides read TGTGCCAGCAGCTTATTGCCTGGAGGGGCCGGGGAGCTGTTTTTT. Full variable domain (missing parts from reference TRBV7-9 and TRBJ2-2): DTGVSQNPRHKITKRGQNVTFRCDPISEHNRLYWYRQTLGQGPEFLTYFQNEAQLEKSRLLSDRFSAERPKGSFSTLEIQRTEQGDSAMYLCASSLLPGGAGELFFGEGSRLTVL.

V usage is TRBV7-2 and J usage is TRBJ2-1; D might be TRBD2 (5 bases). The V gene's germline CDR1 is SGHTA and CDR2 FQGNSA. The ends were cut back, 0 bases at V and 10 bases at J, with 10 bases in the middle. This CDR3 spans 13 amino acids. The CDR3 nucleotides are TGTGCCAGCAGCTTAGCGGCAGGAGGAGAGCAGTTCTTC. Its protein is CASSLAAGGEQFF.

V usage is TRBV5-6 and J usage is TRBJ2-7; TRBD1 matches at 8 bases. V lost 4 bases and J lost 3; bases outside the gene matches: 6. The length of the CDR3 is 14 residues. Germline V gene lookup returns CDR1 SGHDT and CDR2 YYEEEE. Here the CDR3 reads CASSAGQVNYEQYF. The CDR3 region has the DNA TGTGCCAGCAGCGCGGGACAGGTCAACTACGAGCAGTACTTC.

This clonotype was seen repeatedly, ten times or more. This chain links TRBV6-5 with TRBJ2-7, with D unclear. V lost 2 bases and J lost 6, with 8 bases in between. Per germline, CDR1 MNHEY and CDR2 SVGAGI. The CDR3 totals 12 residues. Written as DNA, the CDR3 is TGTGCCAGCAGTTACCCTGAGCGCGAGCAGTACTTC. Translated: CASSYPEREQYF.